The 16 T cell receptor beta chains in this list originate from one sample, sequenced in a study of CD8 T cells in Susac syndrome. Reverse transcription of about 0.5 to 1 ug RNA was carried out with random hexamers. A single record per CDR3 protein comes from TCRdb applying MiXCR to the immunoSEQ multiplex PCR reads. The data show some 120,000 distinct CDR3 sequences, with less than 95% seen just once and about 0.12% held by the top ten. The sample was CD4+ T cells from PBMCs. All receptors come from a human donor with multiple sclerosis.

The CDR3 reads CASSSRSGGYNEQFF. DNA for the CDR3: TGTGCCAGCAGCTCCAGGAGCGGGGGTTACAATGAGCAGTTCTTC. V is TRBV12-3 or TRBV12-4 and J is TRBJ2-1; TRBD2 matches at 8 bases. The CDR3 loop spans 15 amino acids. J gave up 4 bases and V 6 bases, and 8 bases lay outside the gene matches.

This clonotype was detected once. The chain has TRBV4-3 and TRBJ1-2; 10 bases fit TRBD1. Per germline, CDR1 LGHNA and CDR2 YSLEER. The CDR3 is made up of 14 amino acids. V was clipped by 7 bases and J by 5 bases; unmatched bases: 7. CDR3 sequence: CASTLTGGDYGYTF. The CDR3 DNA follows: TGCGCCAGCACCTTGACAGGGGGCGATTATGGCTACACCTTC.

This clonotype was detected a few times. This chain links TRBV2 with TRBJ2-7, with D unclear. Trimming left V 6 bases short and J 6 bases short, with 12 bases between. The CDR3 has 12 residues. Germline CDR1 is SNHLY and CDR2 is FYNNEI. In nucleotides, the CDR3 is TGTGCCAGCAGGGTCGGATTCACCGAGCAGTACTTC. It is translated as CASRVGFTEQYF.

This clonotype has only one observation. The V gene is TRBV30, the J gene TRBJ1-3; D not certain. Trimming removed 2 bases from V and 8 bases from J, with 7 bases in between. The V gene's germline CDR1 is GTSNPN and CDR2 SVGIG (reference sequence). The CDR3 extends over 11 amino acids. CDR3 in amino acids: CAWSLRDTIYF. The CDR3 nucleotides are TGTGCCTGGAGTTTGCGGGACACCATATATTTT.

CDR3 DNA sequence: TGCGCCAGCAGCTTTAAAGAGACCCAGTACTTC. Residues: CASSFKETQYF. The chain has TRBV5-1 and TRBJ2-5; D uncertain. The CDR3 spans 11 residues. CDR1 SGHRS and CDR2 YFSETQ come from the germline V gene. V lost 2 bases and J lost 3, with 2 bases in between.

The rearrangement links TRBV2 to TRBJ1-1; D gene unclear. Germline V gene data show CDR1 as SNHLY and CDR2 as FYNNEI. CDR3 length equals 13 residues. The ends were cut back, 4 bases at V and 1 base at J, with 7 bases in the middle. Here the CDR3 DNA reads TGTGCCAGCAGTGGAGGGTGGAACACTGAAGCTTTCTTT. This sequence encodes CASSGGWNTEAFF.

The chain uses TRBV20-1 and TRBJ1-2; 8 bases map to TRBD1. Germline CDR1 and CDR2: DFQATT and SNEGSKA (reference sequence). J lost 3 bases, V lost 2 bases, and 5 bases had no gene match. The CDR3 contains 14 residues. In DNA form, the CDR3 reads TGCAGTGCTAGACCAGGGGGCGCAGACTATGGCTACACCTTC. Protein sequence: CSARPGGADYGYTF.

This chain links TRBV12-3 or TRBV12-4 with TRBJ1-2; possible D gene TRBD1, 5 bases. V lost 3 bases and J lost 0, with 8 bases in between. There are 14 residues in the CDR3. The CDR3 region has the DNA TGTGCCAGCAGTTTTCAGGGTACTAACTATGGCTACACCTTC. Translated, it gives CASSFQGTNYGYTF.

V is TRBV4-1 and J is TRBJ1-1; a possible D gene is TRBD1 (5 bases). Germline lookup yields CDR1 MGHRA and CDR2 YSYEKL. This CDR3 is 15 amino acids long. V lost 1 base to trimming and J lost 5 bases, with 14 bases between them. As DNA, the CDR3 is TGCGCCAGCAGCCAAGGAAGGGGCGAGCGAACTGAAGCTTTCTTT. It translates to CASSQGRGERTEAFF.

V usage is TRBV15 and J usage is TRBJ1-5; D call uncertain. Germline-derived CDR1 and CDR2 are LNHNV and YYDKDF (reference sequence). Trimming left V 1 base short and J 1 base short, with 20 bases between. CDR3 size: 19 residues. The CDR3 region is CATSRVEVPGIYSNQPQHF. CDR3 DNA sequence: TGTGCCACCAGCAGAGTCGAGGTCCCGGGAATATACAGCAATCAGCCCCAGCATTTT.

Here the CDR3 reads CAISESNGGNEQFF. The CDR3 DNA reads TGTGCCATCAGTGAGTCGAATGGGGGGAATGAGCAGTTCTTC. This chain links TRBV10-3 with TRBJ2-1; tentatively, D is TRBD2 (6 bases). V lost 0 bases and J 7 bases, leaving 10 bases between the germline ends. In germline, CDR1 is ENHRY, CDR2 SYGVKD. The CDR3 contains 14 residues.

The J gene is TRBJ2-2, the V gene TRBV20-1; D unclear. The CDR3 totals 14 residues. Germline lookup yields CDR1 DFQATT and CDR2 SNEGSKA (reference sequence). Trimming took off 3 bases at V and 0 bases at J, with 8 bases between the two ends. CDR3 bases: TGCAGTGCTAGGCGCAGCGCGAACACCGGGGAGCTGTTTTTT. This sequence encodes CSARRSANTGELFF.

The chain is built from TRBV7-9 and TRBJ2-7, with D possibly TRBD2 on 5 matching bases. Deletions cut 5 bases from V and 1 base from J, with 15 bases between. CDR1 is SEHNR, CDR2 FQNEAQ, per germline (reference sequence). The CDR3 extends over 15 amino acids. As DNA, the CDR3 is TGTGCCAGCAGCCCAAGGGCGGGCGTTTCCTACGAGCAGTACTTC. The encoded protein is CASSPRAGVSYEQYF.

CDR3 nucleotides: TGTGCCAGCAGCCCAGCCTTTAGCGGGTCCGTTTCCTACGAGCAGTACTTC. Protein product: CASSPAFSGSVSYEQYF. The chain uses TRBV5-4 and TRBJ2-7, with 7 bases fitting TRBD2. CDR1 SGHNT and CDR2 YYREEE come from the germline V gene (reference sequence). V shed 4 bases, J shed 1 base, and the junction held 14 bases outside the gene matches. This CDR3 is built from 17 residues.

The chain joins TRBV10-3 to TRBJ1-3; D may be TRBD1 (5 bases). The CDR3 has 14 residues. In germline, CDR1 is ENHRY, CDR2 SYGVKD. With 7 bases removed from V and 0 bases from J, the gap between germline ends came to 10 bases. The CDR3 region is CAITTGSSGNTIYF. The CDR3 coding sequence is TGTGCCATCACCACAGGCAGCTCTGGAAACACCATATATTTT.

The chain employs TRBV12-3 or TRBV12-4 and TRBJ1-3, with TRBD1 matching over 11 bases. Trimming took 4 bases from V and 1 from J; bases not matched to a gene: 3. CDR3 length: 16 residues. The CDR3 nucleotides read TGTGCCAGCAGTTCTGGACAGGGGGCGTCTGGAAACACCATATATTTT. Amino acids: CASSSGQGASGNTIYF.